This is a list of T cell receptor beta chains from one sample in a study of CD8 T cells in Susac syndrome. MiXCR was run by TCRdb on the immunoSEQ multiplex PCR reads, yielding one entry per CDR3 protein. The sample carries 300,000 to 350,000 distinct CDR3 sequences, roughly 94% recorded once. The sequenced material came from CD4+ T cells from PBMCs. The receptors originated from a human donor with multiple sclerosis. Both conserved end residues are part of each CDR3. Each record gives: J gene, V gene, D gene, clone size, CDR3 protein, CDR3 DNA. D genes are given only for firm matches. The size entry is marked missing in some rows and otherwise reads once, few, many or a size class.

TRBJ1-1,TRBV12-3/TRBV12-4,NA,NA,CASSLRGSAFF,TGTGCCAGCAGTTTACGGGGGTCCGCTTTCTTT
TRBJ2-3,TRBV7-3,NA,NA,CASSLGGSSRTQYF,TGTGCCAGCAGCTTAGGAGGCTCAAGCCGTACGCAGTATTTT
TRBJ2-5,TRBV4-2,TRBD1,NA,CASSQGLRDRVVETQYF,TGTGCCAGCAGCCAAGGACTCCGGGACAGGGTTGTAGAGACCCAGTACTTC
TRBJ2-7,TRBV7-2,NA,NA,CASSLSWAVEQYF,TGTGCCAGCAGCTTATCATGGGCCGTCGAGCAGTACTTC
TRBJ1-1,TRBV13,NA,NA,CASSLGNRINTEAFF,TGTGCCAGCAGCTTAGGTAACAGGATAAACACTGAAGCTTTCTTT
TRBJ2-7,TRBV3-1,NA,NA,CASSEGTLSGFHYEQYF,TGTGCCAGCAGCGAAGGGACACTTTCAGGTTTCCACTACGAGCAGTACTTC
TRBJ2-4,TRBV12-3/TRBV12-4,NA,once,CASSFSEPGNIQYF,TGTGCCAGCAGTTTCTCGGAGCCGGGGAACATTCAGTACTTC
TRBJ2-7,TRBV7-2,NA,NA,CASKNAGGSYEQYF,TGTGCCAGCAAGAATGCCGGAGGCTCCTACGAGCAGTACTTC
TRBJ2-2,TRBV7-9,NA,NA,CASSLVSTGFTGELFF,TGTGCCAGCAGCTTAGTATCTACAGGGTTCACCGGGGAGCTGTTTTTT
TRBJ2-7,TRBV7-2,NA,NA,CASSRTGAYTTYEQYF,TGTGCCAGCAGCCGGACCGGGGCCTACACAACCTACGAGCAGTACTTC
TRBJ2-3,TRBV10-1,NA,NA,CASSDMRGPRTDTQYF,TGCGCCAGCAGTGATATGCGGGGACCGCGCACAGATACGCAGTATTTT
TRBJ2-4,TRBV7-9,NA,few,CASSLRNIQYF,TGTGCCAGCAGTTTGCGAAACATTCAGTACTTC
TRBJ1-2,TRBV20-1,NA,once,CSAVGEYGYTF,TGCAGTGCAGTCGGGGAGTATGGCTACACCTTC
TRBJ2-1,TRBV5-1,NA,NA,CASSPKVAVNEQFF,TGCGCCAGCAGCCCAAAGGTGGCCGTAAATGAGCAGTTCTTC
TRBJ1-1,TRBV9,TRBD1,NA,CASSALTGGVNEAFF,TGTGCCAGCAGCGCTTTGACAGGGGGCGTAAATGAAGCTTTCTTT
TRBJ2-1,TRBV12-3/TRBV12-4,TRBD2,NA,CASSPGLAGGRSEQFF,TGTGCCAGCAGCCCTGGACTAGCGGGGGGGCGGAGTGAGCAGTTCTTC
TRBJ1-1,TRBV9,TRBD1,NA,CASSVGLGTGNTEAFF,TGTGCCAGCAGCGTAGGACTTGGGACAGGTAACACTGAAGCTTTCTTT
TRBJ2-2,TRBV7-8,NA,NA,CASSPQRVLRGELFF,TGTGCCAGCAGCCCACAGCGGGTTCTACGGGGGGAGCTGTTTTTT
TRBJ2-1,TRBV7-2,TRBD2,once,CASSYAGVSYNEQFF,TGTGCCAGCAGCTATGCGGGAGTCTCCTACAATGAGCAGTTCTTC
TRBJ2-1,TRBV6-2/TRBV6-3,TRBD2,NA,CASSYSELAGPQGYNEQFF,TGTGCCAGCAGTTACTCCGAGTTAGCGGGGCCCCAAGGCTACAATGAGCAGTTCTTC
TRBJ2-5,TRBV5-1,TRBD2,once,CASSLAPGSISGRYQETQYF,TGCGCCAGCAGCTTGGCACCCGGATCGATTAGCGGGAGGTACCAAGAGACCCAGTACTTC
TRBJ1-5,TRBV20-1,NA,NA,CSARPGTGRNQPQHF,TGCAGTGCTAGGCCTGGAACAGGGCGGAATCAGCCCCAGCATTTT
TRBJ2-7,TRBV4-2,TRBD2,NA,CASSFTTSGRVTTYEQYF,TGTGCCAGCAGCTTTACGACTAGCGGGAGGGTGACAACCTACGAGCAGTACTTC
TRBJ1-1,TRBV2,NA,NA,CASLRDTTDTEAFF,TGTGCCAGTCTACGGGACACGACGGACACTGAAGCTTTCTTT
TRBJ2-3,TRBV5-6,TRBD2,NA,CASSEREGYTDTQYF,TGTGCCAGCAGCGAGCGGGAGGGTTACACAGATACGCAGTATTTT
TRBJ1-3,TRBV7-8,NA,NA,CASSRMKVFSGNTIYF,TGTGCCAGCAGCCGTATGAAGGTGTTCTCTGGAAACACCATATATTTT
TRBJ2-5,TRBV6-5,TRBD2,NA,CASSRTRTDLETQYF,TGTGCCAGCAGTCGGACTAGGACTGATTTAGAGACCCAGTACTTC
TRBJ1-5,TRBV6-4,NA,NA,CASTPAGQPQHF,TGTGCCAGCACCCCCGCAGGGCAGCCCCAGCATTTT
TRBJ2-1,TRBV20-1,TRBD1,NA,CSAAGTGTYNEQFF,TGCAGTGCGGCCGGGACAGGGACCTACAATGAGCAGTTCTTC
TRBJ1-2,TRBV7-3,TRBD1,few,CASSPGTGVNYGYTF,TGTGCCAGCTCCCCCGGGACAGGAGTAAACTATGGCTACACCTTC
TRBJ2-5,TRBV10-3,NA,NA,CAIGAAVETQYF,TGTGCCATCGGGGCCGCTGTAGAGACCCAGTACTTC
TRBJ1-1,TRBV19,TRBD1,NA,CASSMTGARNTEAFF,TGTGCCAGTAGTATGACAGGGGCGAGGAACACTGAAGCTTTCTTT
TRBJ1-1,TRBV7-2,NA,NA,CASSRQGSNTEAFF,TGTGCCAGCAGCCGTCAGGGGTCGAACACTGAAGCTTTCTTT
TRBJ2-3,TRBV6-1,TRBD2,NA,CASRPSAGPSTDTQYF,TGTGCCAGCAGACCCTCAGCGGGACCTAGCACAGATACGCAGTATTTT
TRBJ2-5,TRBV4-1,TRBD2,NA,CASSQAFGLAGGQETQYF,TGCGCCAGCAGCCAAGCGTTCGGACTAGCGGGAGGTCAAGAGACCCAGTACTTC
TRBJ1-4,TRBV5-8,NA,NA,CASSSEIGEKLFF,TGTGCCAGCAGCTCGGAAATTGGGGAAAAACTGTTTTTT
TRBJ2-7,TRBV3-1,NA,NA,CASSQAGKASYEQYF,TGTGCCAGCAGCCAGGCCGGGAAAGCCTCCTACGAGCAGTACTTC
TRBJ1-4,TRBV6-2/TRBV6-3,NA,NA,CASSYGDATNEKLFF,TGTGCCAGCAGTTATGGGGATGCAACTAATGAAAAACTGTTTTTT
TRBJ2-2,TRBV11-2,NA,NA,CASSPVNRELFF,TGTGCCAGCAGCCCCGTGAACCGGGAGCTGTTTTTT
TRBJ1-3,TRBV7-2,NA,NA,CASSRAGGGNTIYF,TGTGCCAGCAGCCGAGCGGGCGGTGGAAACACCATATATTTT
TRBJ1-1,TRBV20-1,NA,NA,CSATDVARNTEAFF,TGCAGTGCTACTGACGTAGCTCGGAACACTGAAGCTTTCTTT
TRBJ2-3,TRBV12-3/TRBV12-4,TRBD2,NA,CASSPGTSGRFTQYF,TGTGCCAGCAGTCCCGGGACTAGCGGGAGGTTTACGCAGTATTTT
TRBJ1-2,TRBV29-1,NA,NA,CSVVRGLNYGYTF,TGCAGCGTTGTGAGGGGTCTCAACTATGGCTACACCTTC
TRBJ2-7,TRBV5-1,NA,NA,CASSRQRPGDEQYF,TGCGCCAGCAGCCGACAGAGACCTGGGGACGAGCAGTACTTC
TRBJ2-5,TRBV19,NA,NA,CASSIGRNQETQYF,TGTGCCAGTAGTATCGGACGGAACCAAGAGACCCAGTACTTC
TRBJ1-1,TRBV4-3,TRBD1,NA,CASRRTGGKTEAFF,TGCGCCAGCAGGCGGACAGGGGGGAAGACTGAAGCTTTCTTT
TRBJ2-7,TRBV5-1,TRBD2,NA,CASSRPTGTSGPSYEQYF,TGCGCCAGCAGCCGACCCACCGGGACTAGCGGGCCTTCCTACGAGCAGTACTTC
TRBJ1-5,TRBV6-6,NA,NA,CATRSPDSNQPQHF,TGTGCCACCAGGAGCCCGGATAGCAATCAGCCCCAGCATTTT
TRBJ2-7,TRBV23-1,TRBD2,few,CASSLGNSGRGEQYF,TGCGCCAGCAGTCTGGGTAATAGCGGGAGGGGCGAGCAGTACTTC
TRBJ1-4,TRBV18,TRBD1,NA,CASSAGQGGEKLFF,TGTGCCAGCTCAGCGGGACAGGGCGGCGAAAAACTGTTTTTT
TRBJ2-1,TRBV4-3,NA,NA,CASSQGRASEQFF,TGCGCCAGCAGCCAAGGAAGAGCCTCCGAGCAGTTCTTC
TRBJ1-1,TRBV18,TRBD1,NA,CASSPTGLDLGTEAFF,TGTGCCAGCTCACCGACAGGGTTGGACCTTGGGACTGAAGCTTTCTTT
TRBJ1-4,TRBV9,NA,NA,CASSSPKGSPANEKLFF,TGTGCCAGCAGCTCCCCGAAGGGATCTCCCGCAAATGAAAAACTGTTTTTT
TRBJ1-5,TRBV6-1,NA,NA,CASRTNGPLGNQPQHF,TGTGCCAGCAGAACGAATGGACCCCTGGGAAATCAGCCCCAGCATTTT
TRBJ1-1,TRBV29-1,NA,NA,CSAFRNEGFTEAFF,TGCAGCGCCTTTCGAAACGAAGGGTTCACTGAAGCTTTCTTT
TRBJ2-2,TRBV5-4,NA,NA,CASTPRGTGELFF,TGTGCCAGCACCCCCCGGGGCACCGGGGAGCTGTTTTTT
TRBJ2-1,TRBV18,NA,NA,CASSPQYPHSNEQFF,TGTGCCAGCTCACCACAATATCCTCACTCCAATGAGCAGTTCTTC
TRBJ1-1,TRBV7-3,NA,NA,CASSQDGYLTEAFF,TGTGCCAGCAGCCAAGACGGATACCTCACTGAAGCTTTCTTT